Listed below are T cell receptor beta chains from one sample, sequenced in a study of T cell responses to AZD1222 COVID-19 vaccine. The protocol was immunoSEQ multiplex PCR, while the TCRdb copy is restricted to in-frame clones and leaves out a portion. This sample has around 160,000 clones, with under 95% found just once. The sequenced sample was peripheral blood, obtained on day 0 of AZD1222 vaccination. The source is an adult in good health. CDR3s include the opening cysteine and the closing phenylalanine or tryptophan. D genes are given only for firm matches. Clone size, where shown, is once, few, many, or a class for clones that have expanded.

TRBV19	TRBJ2-1	TRBD2	-	TGTGCCAGTAGTACTAGACTAGCCTCCTACAATGAGCAGTTCTTC	CASSTRLASYNEQFF
TRBV7-2	TRBJ1-5	TRBD1	-	TGTGCCAGCAGTTCGCAGGGGGCCCAGCCCCAGCATTTT	CASSSQGAQPQHF
TRBV19	TRBJ2-1	-	-	TGTGCCAGTAGTATATCCCAAACGGATTACAATGAGCAGTTCTTC	CASSISQTDYNEQFF
TRBV9	TRBJ2-7	-	-	TGTGCCAGCAGCTCAGCTACGTACGAGCAGTACTTC	CASSSATYEQYF
TRBV24-1	TRBJ1-5	-	-	TGTGCCACCAGTGCCCACCGGGACATCGTTAGCAATCAGCCCCAGCATTTT	CATSAHRDIVSNQPQHF
TRBV19	TRBJ1-3	TRBD1	-	TGTGCCAGTAGTTCGACCGGACAGGGCTCTGGAAACACCATATATTTT	CASSSTGQGSGNTIYF
TRBV30	TRBJ1-1	-	-	TGTGCCTGTTCTAGGGAAGGGAACACTGAAGCTTTCTTT	CACSREGNTEAFF
TRBV13	TRBJ1-1	-	-	TGTGCCAGCAGCTTGGTATCAGCTTTCTTT	CASSLVSAFF
TRBV5-1	TRBJ1-1	-	-	TGCGCCAGCAGCTCCCGAAGTGGATTTGAAGCTTTCTTT	CASSSRSGFEAFF
TRBV18	TRBJ2-7	-	-	TGTGCCAGCTCACCAATTCAGGGCCCGGACGAGCAGTACTTC	CASSPIQGPDEQYF
TRBV30	TRBJ2-1	TRBD2	once	TGTGCCTGGGGCTTGAGACTAGCGGGATTTAATGAGCAGTTCTTC	CAWGLRLAGFNEQFF
TRBV2	TRBJ1-1	-	-	TGTGCCAGCAAGGGTGGCGGACTCACTGAAGCTTTCTTT	CASKGGGLTEAFF
TRBV10-2	TRBJ2-1	-	-	TGCGCCAGCAGTGAGGGGGAGGCGAATGAGCAGTTCTTC	CASSEGEANEQFF
TRBV9	TRBJ1-2	TRBD1	-	TGTGCCAGCAGCGTAGCCCTTTTCCCGGGACAGGGAAGGACTGGTGGCTACACCTTC	CASSVALFPGQGRTGGYTF
TRBV29-1	TRBJ1-4	-	-	TGCAGCGTTGAAGGTGCGCCGGGGGCTAGGGAAAAACTGTTTTTT	CSVEGAPGAREKLFF
TRBV6-5	TRBJ1-5	TRBD1	-	TGTGCCACCGGGACAGCAAGCAATCAGCCCCAGCATTTT	CATGTASNQPQHF
TRBV5-1	TRBJ2-7	-	once	TGCGCCAGCAGCCTAAACTCCTACGAGCAGTACTTC	CASSLNSYEQYF
TRBV6-2/TRBV6-3	TRBJ2-1	TRBD1	-	TGTGCCAGCAGTTACCGGACAGGGAGTTCCTCCTACAATGAGCAGTTCTTC	CASSYRTGSSSYNEQFF
TRBV5-4	TRBJ1-3	-	-	TGTGCCAGCAGCCATCCTCAGGGAGGTGGAAACACCATATATTTT	CASSHPQGGGNTIYF
TRBV5-1	TRBJ1-2	-	-	TGCGCCAGCAGCTTGGAAGGGGATCCTAACTATGGCTACACCTTC	CASSLEGDPNYGYTF
TRBV3-1/TRBV3-2	TRBJ1-1	-	-	TGTGCCAGCAGTCCCAAGGGGTATGGCACTGAAGCTTTCTTT	CASSPKGYGTEAFF
TRBV2	TRBJ1-6	-	-	TGTGCCAGCAAGCGGGACGACTATAATTCACCCCTCCACTTT	CASKRDDYNSPLHF
TRBV27	TRBJ2-7	-	-	TGTGCCAGCAGTTTGGACAGTGGGTACGAGCAGTACTTC	CASSLDSGYEQYF
TRBV18	TRBJ1-1	-	once	TGTGCCAGCTCACCAGGTAACAGTAGGAACACTGAAGCTTTCTTT	CASSPGNSRNTEAFF
TRBV15	TRBJ1-5	TRBD1	-	TGTGCCACCAGCAGAGAATGGGACAGGTCGGTGGGAGTAGGCAATCAGCCCCAGCATTTT	CATSREWDRSVGVGNQPQHF
TRBV10-3	TRBJ1-6	-	-	TGTGCCATCAGAATTGGGGAGTCGGATAATTCACCCCTCCACTTT	CAIRIGESDNSPLHF
TRBV7-2	TRBJ2-2	-	-	TGTGCCAGCAGCTCGTTTGGAGGGGCGAACACCGGGGAGCTGTTTTTT	CASSSFGGANTGELFF
TRBV19	TRBJ2-1	-	-	TGTGCCAGTAGTTCCTGGGGGGGCCCTTACAATGAGCAGTTCTTC	CASSSWGGPYNEQFF
TRBV5-6	TRBJ1-2	-	-	TGTGCCAGCAGTTCTCCCGGACTGGTCATTTTTGGCTACACCTTC	CASSSPGLVIFGYTF
TRBV29-1	TRBJ2-1	-	few	TGCAGCGTTAGGGGTGAGCAGTTCTTC	CSVRGEQFF
TRBV4-2	TRBJ1-2	TRBD1	-	TGTGCCAGCAGCCAAGACCGACAGGGAAGTGGCTACACCTTC	CASSQDRQGSGYTF
TRBV30	TRBJ1-5	TRBD1	-	TGTGCCTGGAGTGCCGGGACAGATTATAATCAGCCCCAGCATTTT	CAWSAGTDYNQPQHF
TRBV5-1	TRBJ1-1	TRBD1	once	TGCGCCAGCCTTCTAGGGACAGGACAGAGGAACACTGAAGCTTTCTTT	CASLLGTGQRNTEAFF
TRBV5-6	TRBJ2-7	-	-	TGTGCCAGCAGCTTGGTACGCGTCTCCTACGAGCAGTACTTC	CASSLVRVSYEQYF
TRBV6-5	TRBJ1-1	-	-	TGTGCCAGCAGTTTGAACGCTGCTGCGGGGAACACTGAAGCTTTCTTT	CASSLNAAAGNTEAFF
TRBV4-2	TRBJ1-1	-	few	TGTGCCAGCAGCCCTAACGCCGGGACAAGCATAATGAACACTGAAGCTTTCTTT	CASSPNAGTSIMNTEAFF
TRBV12-2	TRBJ2-1	-	-	TGTGCAAGTCGCTTAGTGATGCGGGGGCTAAGCTCCTACAATGAGCAGTTCTTC	CASRLVMRGLSSYNEQFF
TRBV7-9	TRBJ1-1	-	-	TGTGCCAGCACCCGCTCTGCAAGGCACACTGAAGCTTTCTTT	CASTRSARHTEAFF
TRBV23-1	TRBJ1-1	-	-	TGCGCCAGCAGTCAATCTAGGACAGTCAACACTGAAGCTTTCTTT	CASSQSRTVNTEAFF
TRBV2	TRBJ1-1	-	once	TGTGCCAGCACGGCAGGGAGTTTTTTCCTCTCGAACACTGAAGCTTTCTTT	CASTAGSFFLSNTEAFF
TRBV9	TRBJ1-4	-	once	TGTGCCAGCAGCACCGGACAGTCCCCTAATGAAAAACTGTTTTTT	CASSTGQSPNEKLFF
TRBV5-1	TRBJ1-4	TRBD1	once	TGCGCCAGCAGCTTGGTGGGACAGGGAGGTGAAAAACTGTTTTTT	CASSLVGQGGEKLFF
TRBV15	TRBJ2-5	-	-	TGTGCCACCAGCAGGGGAGGTCAAGAGACCCAGTACTTC	CATSRGGQETQYF
TRBV11-2	TRBJ1-2	TRBD1	-	TGTGCCAGCAGCTACCCGGGACAGGGGGCGCCCGGCTACACCTTC	CASSYPGQGAPGYTF